This T cell receptor (beta chain) came from a study of CD8+CD57+ T cells in acquired aplastic anemia. TCR beta VDJ combinations and CDR3 sequences were profiled from genomic DNA. TCRdb processed the reads anew with MiXCR; each CDR3 protein has one entry. The sample holds about 200,000 distinct CDR3 sequences, 65% seen once. Germline CDR1 is SNHLY and CDR2 is FYNNEI. CDR3 length equals 14 residues. V lost 3 bases, J lost 7 bases, and 2 bases stayed unmatched. This clonotype was seen just once. In patients chosen for sequencing, flow cytometry had shown CD8+CD57+ cell expansion. Sequencing used sorted CD4+, CD8+, or CD8+CD57+ T cells (not recorded which) from PBMCs. The receptor's source is a human donor with aplastic anemia. V is TRBV2 and J is TRBJ1-5; 11 nucleotides agree with TRBD1. The CDR3 DNA reads TGTGCCAGCAGTGAGGGACAGGGGGTCCAGCCCCAGCATTTT. The encoded protein is CASSEGQGVQPQHF. Full variable domain (missing parts from reference TRBV2 and TRBJ1-5): EPEVTQTPSHQVTQMGQEVILRCVPISNHLYFYWYRQILGQKVEFLVSFYNNEISEKSEIFDDQFSVERPDGSNFTLKIRSTKLEDSAMYFCASSEGQGVQPQHFGDGTRLSIL.